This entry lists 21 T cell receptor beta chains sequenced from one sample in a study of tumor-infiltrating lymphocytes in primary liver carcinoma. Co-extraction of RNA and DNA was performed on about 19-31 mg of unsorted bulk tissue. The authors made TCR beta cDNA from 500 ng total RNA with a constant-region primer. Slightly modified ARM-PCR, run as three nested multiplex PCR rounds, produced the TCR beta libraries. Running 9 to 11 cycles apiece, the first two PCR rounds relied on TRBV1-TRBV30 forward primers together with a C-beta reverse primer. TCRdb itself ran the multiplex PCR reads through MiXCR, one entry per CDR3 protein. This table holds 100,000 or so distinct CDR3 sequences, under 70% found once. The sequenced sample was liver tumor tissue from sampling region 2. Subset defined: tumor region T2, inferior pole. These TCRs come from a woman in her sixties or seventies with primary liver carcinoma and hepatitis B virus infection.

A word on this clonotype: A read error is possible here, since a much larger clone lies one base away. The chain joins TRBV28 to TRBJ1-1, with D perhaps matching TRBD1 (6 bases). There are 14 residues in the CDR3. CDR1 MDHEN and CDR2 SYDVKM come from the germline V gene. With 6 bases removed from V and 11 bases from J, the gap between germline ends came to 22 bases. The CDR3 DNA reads TGTGCCAGCAGAACCCAGAGGGTGACAGGTGGTGCTTTCTTT. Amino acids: CASRTQRVTGGAFF.

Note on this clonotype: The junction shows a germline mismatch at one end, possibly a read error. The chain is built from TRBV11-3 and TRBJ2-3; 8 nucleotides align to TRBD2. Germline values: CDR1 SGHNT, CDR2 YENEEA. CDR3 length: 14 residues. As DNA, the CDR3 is TGTGCCAGCAGCTTCAGGACTAGCACAGATACACTGTGTTTT. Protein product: CASSFRTSTDTLCF.

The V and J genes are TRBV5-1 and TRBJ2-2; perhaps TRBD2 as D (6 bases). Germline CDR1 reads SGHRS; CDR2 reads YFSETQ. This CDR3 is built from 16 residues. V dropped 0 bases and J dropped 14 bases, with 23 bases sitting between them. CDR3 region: CASSLGGISASGGLFF. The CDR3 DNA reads TGCGCCAGCAGCTTGGGTGGGATTAGCGCGTCCGGGGGACTGTTTTTT. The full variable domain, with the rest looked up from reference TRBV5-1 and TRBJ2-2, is KAGVTQTPRYLIKTRGQQVTLSCSPISGHRSVSWYQQTPGQGLQFLFEYFSETQRNKGNFPGRFSGRQFSNSRSEMNVSTLELGDSALYLCASSLGGISASGGLFFGEGSRLTVL.

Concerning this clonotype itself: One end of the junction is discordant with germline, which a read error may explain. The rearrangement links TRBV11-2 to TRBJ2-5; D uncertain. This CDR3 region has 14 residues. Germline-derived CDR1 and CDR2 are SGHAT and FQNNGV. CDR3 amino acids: CATSFNWSKETQYF. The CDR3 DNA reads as TGTGCCACCAGCTTTAACTGGAGCAAAGAGACCCAGTACTTC.

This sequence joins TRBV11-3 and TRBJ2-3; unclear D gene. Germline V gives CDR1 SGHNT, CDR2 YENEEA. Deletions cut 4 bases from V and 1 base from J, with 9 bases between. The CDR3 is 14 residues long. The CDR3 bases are TGTGCCAGCAGCTATTGGACGGGCACAGATACGCAGTATTTT. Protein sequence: CASSYWTGTDTQYF.

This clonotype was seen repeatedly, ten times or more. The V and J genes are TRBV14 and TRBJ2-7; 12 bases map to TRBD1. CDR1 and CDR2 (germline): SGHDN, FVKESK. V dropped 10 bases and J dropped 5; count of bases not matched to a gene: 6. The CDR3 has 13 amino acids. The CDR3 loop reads CATSRDRGHEQYF. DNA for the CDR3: TGTGCCACCTCTAGGGACAGGGGGCACGAGCAGTACTTC.

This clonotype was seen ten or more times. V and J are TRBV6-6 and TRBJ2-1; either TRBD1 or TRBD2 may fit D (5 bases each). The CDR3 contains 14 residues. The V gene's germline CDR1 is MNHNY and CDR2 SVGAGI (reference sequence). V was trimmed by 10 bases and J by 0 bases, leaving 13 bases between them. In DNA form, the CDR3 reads TGTGCCATCAACAAGGGGAGCTCCTACAATGAGCAGTTCTTC. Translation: CAINKGSSYNEQFF.

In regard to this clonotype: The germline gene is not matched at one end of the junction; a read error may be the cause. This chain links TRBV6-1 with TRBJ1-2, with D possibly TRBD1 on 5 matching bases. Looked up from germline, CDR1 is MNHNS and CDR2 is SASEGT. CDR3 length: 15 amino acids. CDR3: CASSEAWGLHYGYTF. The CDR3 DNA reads TGTGCCAGCAGTGAAGCGTGGGGACTCCACTATGGCTACACCTTT.

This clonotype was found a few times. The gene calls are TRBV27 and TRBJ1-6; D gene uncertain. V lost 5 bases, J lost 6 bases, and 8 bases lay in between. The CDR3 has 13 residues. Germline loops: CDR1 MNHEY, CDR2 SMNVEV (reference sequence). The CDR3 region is CASSNPRNSPLHF. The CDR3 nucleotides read TGTGCCAGCAGTAACCCCCGTAATTCACCCCTCCACTTT.

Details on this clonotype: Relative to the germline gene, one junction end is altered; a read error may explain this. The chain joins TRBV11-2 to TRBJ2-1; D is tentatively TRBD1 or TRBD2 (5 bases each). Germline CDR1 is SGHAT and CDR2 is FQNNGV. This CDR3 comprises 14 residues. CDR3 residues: CASRQVLRGTEQFF. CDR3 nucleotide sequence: TGTGCTAGCAGACAAGTTCTGAGGGGAACTGAGCAGTTCTTC.

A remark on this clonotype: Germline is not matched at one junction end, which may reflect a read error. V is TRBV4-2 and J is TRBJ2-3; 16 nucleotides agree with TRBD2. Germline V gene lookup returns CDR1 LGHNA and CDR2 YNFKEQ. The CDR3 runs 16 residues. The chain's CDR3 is CVSSSGTSGRVGTQYF. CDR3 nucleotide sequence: TGTGTCAGCAGCTCCGGGACTAGCGGGAGGGTGGGTACGCAGTATTTT.

The CDR3 loop is CASSASGSDTDTQYF. The CDR3 DNA reads as TGTGCCAGCAGCGCGAGCGGGAGTGACACAGATACGCAGTATTTT. The gene calls are TRBV9 and TRBJ2-3, with TRBD2 matching 8 bases. CDR1 and CDR2 (germline): SGDLS, YYNGEE. Trimming cost V 3 bases and J 2 bases; bases outside gene matches: 5. CDR3 length: 15 amino acids.

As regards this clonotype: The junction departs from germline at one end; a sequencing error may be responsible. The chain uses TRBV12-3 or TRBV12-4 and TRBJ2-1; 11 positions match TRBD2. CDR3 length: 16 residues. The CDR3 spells CASSSPGTSGNNERFF. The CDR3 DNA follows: TGTGCCAGCAGTTCCCCCGGGACTAGCGGTAACAATGAGCGGTTCTTC.

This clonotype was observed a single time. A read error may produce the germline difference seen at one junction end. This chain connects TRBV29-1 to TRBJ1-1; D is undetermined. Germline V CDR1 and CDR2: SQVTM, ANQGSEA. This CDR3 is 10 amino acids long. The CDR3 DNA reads TGTAGCGTTGAGGAGGTTGAAGGTTTCTTT. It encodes CSVEEVEGFF.

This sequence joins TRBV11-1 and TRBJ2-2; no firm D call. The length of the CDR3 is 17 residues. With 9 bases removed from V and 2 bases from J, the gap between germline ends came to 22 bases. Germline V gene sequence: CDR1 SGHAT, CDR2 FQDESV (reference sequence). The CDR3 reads CASTARPFLVNTGELFF. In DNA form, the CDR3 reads TGTGCCAGTACTGCCCGGCCATTCCTAGTTAACACCGGGGAGCTGTTTTTT.

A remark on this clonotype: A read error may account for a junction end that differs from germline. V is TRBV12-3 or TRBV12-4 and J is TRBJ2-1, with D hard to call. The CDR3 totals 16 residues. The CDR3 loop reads CDSSLSGRPGHNEQLF. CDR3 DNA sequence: TGTGACAGCAGTTTGTCTGGCAGACCAGGTCACAATGAGCAGCTCTTC.

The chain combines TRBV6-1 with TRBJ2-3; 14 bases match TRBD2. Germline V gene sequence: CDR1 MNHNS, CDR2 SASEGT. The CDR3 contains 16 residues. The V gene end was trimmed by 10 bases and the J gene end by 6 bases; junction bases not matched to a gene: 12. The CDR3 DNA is TGTGCCAACAGGGGACTAGCGGGAGTATGGCGGGATACGCAGTATTTT. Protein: CANRGLAGVWRDTQYF.

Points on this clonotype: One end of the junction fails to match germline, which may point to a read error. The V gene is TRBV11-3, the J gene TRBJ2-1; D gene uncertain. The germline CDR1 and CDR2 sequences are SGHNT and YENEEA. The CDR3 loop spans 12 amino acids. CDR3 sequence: CANSRTTFGRFF. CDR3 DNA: TGTGCCAACAGCAGAACAACCTTTGGGCGGTTCTTC.

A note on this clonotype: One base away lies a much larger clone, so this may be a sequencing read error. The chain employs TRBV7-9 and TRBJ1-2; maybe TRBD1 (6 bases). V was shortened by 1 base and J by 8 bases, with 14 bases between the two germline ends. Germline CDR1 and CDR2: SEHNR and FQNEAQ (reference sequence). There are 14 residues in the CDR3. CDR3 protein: CASSLVDRSGGYTF. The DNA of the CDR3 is TGTGCCAGCAGCTTAGTAGACAGGAGCGGAGGCTACACCTTC.

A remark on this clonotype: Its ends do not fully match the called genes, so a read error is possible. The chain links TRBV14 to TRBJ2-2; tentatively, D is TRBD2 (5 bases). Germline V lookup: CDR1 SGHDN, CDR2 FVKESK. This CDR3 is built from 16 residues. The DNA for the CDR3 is TGTGCTAGCAGCAAAAAACTCACAGCGAACACCGGGAAGCTGTTTTTT. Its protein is CASSKKLTANTGKLFF.

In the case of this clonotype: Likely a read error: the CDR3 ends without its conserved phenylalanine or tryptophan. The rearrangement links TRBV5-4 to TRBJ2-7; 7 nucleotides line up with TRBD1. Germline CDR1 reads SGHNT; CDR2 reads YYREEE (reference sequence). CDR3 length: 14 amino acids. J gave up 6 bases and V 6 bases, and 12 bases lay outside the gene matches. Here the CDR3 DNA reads TGTGCCAGCAACACCGGGACAGTCCCCTCCGAGCAGTACTCC. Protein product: CASNTGTVPSEQYS.